These 12 T cell receptor beta chains were sequenced from one sample in a study of cytomegalovirus exposure and HLA in healthy donors. In the PCR, 60 Vbeta and 13 Jbeta primers were used. Generated by immunoSEQ multiplex PCR, the TCRdb table keeps only in-frame clones and is missing some. The sample carries some 170,000 clones, roughly 89% recorded once. Sequenced input: PBMCs. The receptors were gathered from a woman aged 25 to 39 in good health and CMV-seronegative.

The V and J genes are TRBV5-1 and TRBJ2-7; the D gene is possibly TRBD1 (6 bases). The germline V and J ends were trimmed by 0 bases and 0 bases, with 13 bases remaining between them. Germline loops: CDR1 SGHRS, CDR2 YFSETQ. The CDR3 extends over 16 amino acids. Here the CDR3 reads CASSLEGQLSSYEQYF. The CDR3 coding sequence is TGCGCCAGCAGCTTGGAAGGACAGCTCAGCTCCTACGAGCAGTACTTC.

The table lists this clone with a count of one. The J gene is TRBJ2-7, the V gene TRBV6-1; D is unclear. There are 13 residues in the CDR3. Germline V gene lookup returns CDR1 MNHNS and CDR2 SASEGT. The germline V and J ends were trimmed by 5 bases and 2 bases, with 10 bases remaining between them. CDR3 in amino acids: CASSPLFPYEQYF. The CDR3 bases are TGTGCCAGCAGTCCATTGTTCCCCTACGAGCAGTACTTC.

The chain couples TRBV9 to TRBJ1-6; D perhaps matches TRBD1 (6 bases). With 4 bases removed from V and 6 bases from J, the gap between germline ends came to 26 bases. Germline V lookup: CDR1 SGDLS, CDR2 YYNGEE. The CDR3 covers 19 residues. CDR3 in DNA: TGTGCCAGCAGCCAACAACCGACGGACAGCAGAGCCCTTAATTCACCCCTCCACTTT. Amino acids: CASSQQPTDSRALNSPLHF. Full variable domain (outside the CDR3, taken from reference TRBV9 and TRBJ1-6): DSGVTQTPKHLITATGQRVTLRCSPRSGDLSVYWYQQSLDQGLQFLIQYYNGEERAKGNILERFSAQQFPDLHSELNLSSLELGDSALYFCASSQQPTDSRALNSPLHFGNGTRLTVT.

This clone was seen a handful of times. The V gene is TRBV10-1, the J gene TRBJ2-1; unclear D gene. Trimming removed 0 bases at V and 3 bases at J, with 6 bases between. Germline loops: CDR1 WNHNN, CDR2 SYGVQD (reference sequence). The length of the CDR3 is 14 residues. CDR3 region: CASSESLLYNEQFF. The CDR3 DNA sequence: TGCGCCAGCAGTGAGTCGTTACTCTACAATGAGCAGTTCTTC.

This clone was picked up one time. V is TRBV7-2 and J is TRBJ2-7, with no clear D. Looked up from germline, CDR1 is SGHTA and CDR2 is FQGNSA. The V end was cut by 4 bases, the J end by 0 bases, with 4 bases between. There are 12 residues in the CDR3. CDR3: CASSSHSYEQYF. The CDR3 bases are TGTGCCAGCAGCTCCCACTCCTACGAGCAGTACTTC.

The CDR3 protein is CASSYSTGDETQYF. Written as DNA, the CDR3 is TGTGCCAGCAGTTACTCGACAGGGGATGAGACCCAGTACTTC. This chain joins TRBV6-5 and TRBJ2-5; TRBD1 matches 8 bases. The junction had 2 bases not matched to a gene; V was cut back by 0 bases and J by 5 bases. The CDR3 loop spans 14 amino acids. Germline-derived CDR1 and CDR2 are MNHEY and SVGAGI.

The chain has TRBV30 and TRBJ2-5, with D unclear. The DNA end favors TRBJ2-7, so the J call may be wrong. CDR1 GTSNPN and CDR2 SVGIG come from the germline V gene (reference sequence). CDR3 length: 12 residues. Written as DNA, the CDR3 is TGTGCCTGGAGTCCCATCCCCGTCGAGCAGTACTTC. It specifies CAWSPIPVEQYF.

This chain joins TRBV10-1 and TRBJ2-1; 9 bases fit TRBD2. The ends lost 6 bases at V and 6 bases at J; junction bases unmatched: 9. The germline V gene has CDR1 WNHNN and CDR2 SYGVQD (reference sequence). The CDR3 runs to 15 residues. The CDR3 sequence is CASSPRLADGNEQFF. Written as DNA, the CDR3 is TGCGCCAGCAGCCCCCGACTAGCGGATGGCAATGAGCAGTTCTTC.

This clone came up once. This sequence joins TRBV5-4 and TRBJ2-2; D perhaps matches TRBD2 (5 bases). Germline V CDR1 and CDR2: SGHNT, YYREEE (reference sequence). The CDR3 sequence is 14 residues long. Trimming pared 4 bases from V and 4 bases from J, leaving 11 bases between. For the CDR3, the DNA is TGTGCCAGCAGCCACGGTGGAGGCACCGGGGAGCTGTTTTTT. Translation: CASSHGGGTGELFF.

In DNA form, the CDR3 reads TGTGCCAGCAGCTTAGCTTTGCCGGGCTCCTACAATGAGCAGTTCTTC. This encodes CASSLALPGSYNEQFF. V gene TRBV7-3 combines with J gene TRBJ2-1; D not resolved. V was pared by 2 bases and J by 0 bases, with 11 bases between. The CDR3 is 16 amino acids. Per the germline V gene, CDR1 is SGHTA and CDR2 is FQGTGA. Drawing the rest from reference TRBV7-3 and TRBJ2-1, the complete variable domain is GAGVSQTPSNKVTEKGKYVELRCDPISGHTALYWYRQSLGQGPEFLIYFQGTGAADDSGLPNDRFFAVRPEGSVSTLKIQRTERGDSAVYLCASSLALPGSYNEQFFGPGTRLTVL.

The chain carries TRBV28 and TRBJ1-3; D gene uncertain. Germline CDR1 and CDR2: MDHEN and SYDVKM. This CDR3 contains 15 residues. Deletions cut 1 base from V and 2 bases from J, with 9 bases between. CDR3 DNA: TGTGCCAGCAGTTTATCGGGTAGACCTGGAAACACCATATATTTT. Translated, it gives CASSLSGRPGNTIYF. Variable domain in full (rest from reference TRBV28 and TRBJ1-3): DVKVTQSSRYLVKRTGEKVFLECVQDMDHENMFWYRQDPGLGLRLIYFSYDVKMKEKGDIPEGYSVSREKKERFSLILESASTNQTSMYLCASSLSGRPGNTIYFGEGSWLTVV.

The chain is built from TRBV7-6 and TRBJ2-3, with 10 bases matching TRBD2. Germline values: CDR1 SGHVS, CDR2 FNYEAQ. This CDR3 has 16 residues. Trimming took 2 bases from V and 0 from J; bases not matched to a gene: 2. CDR3 coding DNA: TGTGCCAGCAGCTTAAGGACTAGCGGCAGCACAGATACGCAGTATTTT. Protein: CASSLRTSGSTDTQYF.